Shown below are 18 T cell receptor beta chains from a single sample sequenced in a study of shared clonotypes between healthy human individuals. Profiling relied on immunoSEQ multiplex PCR, and the TCRdb table lists in-frame clones only, not all of them. The table lists 450,000 to 500,000 clones, less than 80% of them singletons, with over 10% in the top ten. Sequencing was performed on PBMCs. All receptors derive from a woman between 40 and 50 years old in good health. Some clones in this sample may be carry-over from other donors' samples.

This chain links TRBV19 with TRBJ2-2, with D unclear. Trimming took off 1 base at V and 5 bases at J, with 14 bases between the two ends. CDR1 and CDR2 from the germline V gene are LNHDA and SQIVND (reference sequence). This CDR3 has 16 residues. CDR3 nucleotides: TGTGCCAGTAGTATAGGAAGTAGAAGTAATACCGGGGAGCTGTTTTTT. It encodes CASSIGSRSNTGELFF.

This clone showed up just once. This chain joins TRBV27 and TRBJ2-7; 8 bases are a match to TRBD1. The J segment lost 6 bases and the V segment lost 3 bases, leaving 7 bases of the junction unmatched. Per the germline V gene, CDR1 is MNHEY and CDR2 is SMNVEV (reference sequence). The CDR3 has 14 amino acids. This chain's CDR3 is CASSFGRGRVEQYF. CDR3 DNA: TGTGCCAGCAGTTTTGGCAGGGGGCGGGTCGAGCAGTACTTC.

The chain recombines TRBV11-2 with TRBJ1-4; 9 nucleotides match TRBD1. The germline V gene encodes CDR1 SGHAT and CDR2 FQNNGV. V lost 5 bases, J lost 7 bases, and 8 bases stayed unmatched. This CDR3 spans 15 amino acids. Here the CDR3 reads CASSADGTGSEKLFF. The CDR3 bases are TGTGCCAGCAGCGCGGACGGGACAGGGAGTGAAAAACTGTTTTTT.

In its sample, this clone was seen a few times. Other DNA sequences within the sample encode an identical CDR3. In DNA form, the CDR3 reads TGTGCCAGCTCACCGGGACTGAATCAGCCCCAGCATTTT. Translation: CASSPGLNQPQHF. The rearrangement joins TRBV18 to TRBJ1-5; tentative D call: TRBD1 (5 bases). Germline-derived CDR1 and CDR2 are KGHSH and LQKENI. This CDR3 is built from 13 residues. V was cut by 3 bases and J by 4 bases, with 7 bases left in between.

The genes are TRBV28 and TRBJ1-5; D gene ambiguous. In germline, CDR1 is MDHEN, CDR2 SYDVKM. The CDR3 has 12 amino acids. V was cut by 2 bases and J by 6 bases, with 5 bases left in between. The CDR3 here is CASSLSGQPQHF. Written as DNA, the CDR3 is TGTGCCAGCAGTTTAAGCGGTCAGCCCCAGCATTTT.

CDR3 residues: CASSLQGSHNEQFF. In nucleotides, the CDR3 is TGTGCCAGCAGTCTCCAGGGTTCCCACAATGAGCAGTTCTTC. This chain uses TRBV2 with TRBJ2-1; weak D call: TRBD1 (5 bases). In germline, CDR1 is SNHLY, CDR2 FYNNEI. Trimming left V 5 bases short and J 5 bases short, with 13 bases between. The CDR3 consists of 14 residues.

V gene TRBV7-3 combines with J gene TRBJ2-3, with D possibly matching TRBD2 (5 bases). In germline, CDR1 is SGHTA, CDR2 FQGTGA. Trimming pared 1 base from V and 0 bases from J, leaving 8 bases between. The CDR3 sequence is 15 residues long. This CDR3 reads CASSLIGGSTDTQYF. The CDR3 region has the DNA TGTGCCAGCAGCTTAATCGGCGGGAGCACAGATACGCAGTATTTT. Supplemented by reference TRBV7-3 and TRBJ2-3, the full variable domain reads GAGVSQTPSNKVTEKGKYVELRCDPISGHTALYWYRQSLGQGPEFLIYFQGTGAADDSGLPNDRFFAVRPEGSVSTLKIQRTERGDSAVYLCASSLIGGSTDTQYFGPGTRLTVL.

This clone was observed at least ten times. This specimen includes other DNA sequences encoding the same CDR3. The chain joins TRBV28 to TRBJ1-5, with D possibly TRBD1 on 5 matching bases. Germline V gene data show CDR1 as MDHEN and CDR2 as SYDVKM. The CDR3 runs to 12 residues. The V gene lost 3 bases and the J gene lost 7 bases, with 7 bases spanning the gap. This CDR3 is CASSLRGQPQHF. CDR3 sequence (DNA): TGTGCCAGCAGTTTGAGGGGCCAGCCCCAGCATTTT.

This chain uses TRBV7-3 with TRBJ2-7; either TRBD1 or TRBD2 may supply D (5 bases each). The V and J ends lost 5 bases and 6 bases respectively, with 17 bases between them. The CDR3 has 14 residues. CDR1 is SGHTA, CDR2 FQGTGA, per germline. CDR3: CASSLWGGRGEQYF. The CDR3, as DNA: TGTGCCAGCAGCCTATGGGGCGGTCGGGGCGAGCAGTACTTC.

The chain recombines TRBV10-3 with TRBJ2-2, with 7 positions matching TRBD1. There are 14 residues in the CDR3. Germline CDR1 reads ENHRY; CDR2 reads SYGVKD. J was trimmed by 5 bases and V by 0 bases; bases with no gene match: 0. For the CDR3, the DNA is TGTGCCATCAGTGAGTCCAGGGGGACCGGGGAGCTGTTTTTT. Its translation: CAISESRGTGELFF.

V gene TRBV12-5 combines with J gene TRBJ1-2; D may be TRBD1 (5 bases). The germline V gene encodes CDR1 LGHNT and CDR2 FRNRAP. The CDR3 is made up of 12 amino acids. V lost 8 bases to trimming and J lost 4 bases, with 11 bases between them. CDR3 amino acids: CASSGDGYGYTF. CDR3 DNA: TGTGCTAGTTCGGGGGATGGCTATGGCTACACCTTC.

This rearrangement joins TRBV7-9 to TRBJ2-7, with D possibly matching TRBD2 (6 bases). V shed 3 bases and J shed 7 bases, with 13 bases lying between them. The germline CDR1 and CDR2 sequences are SEHNR and FQNEAQ (reference sequence). The CDR3 covers 13 residues. This chain's CDR3 is CASSLREEGEQYF. The DNA for the CDR3 is TGTGCCAGCAGCTTGCGAGAGGAGGGGGAGCAGTACTTC.

The V call is TRBV4-1, the J call TRBJ2-7, with 9 nucleotides matching TRBD2. Trimming cost V 0 bases and J 5 bases; bases outside gene matches: 17. The CDR3 covers 19 residues. The V gene's germline CDR1 is MGHRA and CDR2 YSYEKL. The CDR3 sequence is CASSQDGLAGSWSMDEQYF. The DNA for the CDR3 is TGCGCCAGCAGCCAAGATGGCCTAGCGGGAAGCTGGTCGATGGACGAGCAGTACTTC.

This clone was counted many times. This chain uses TRBV29-1 with TRBJ2-7; D gene uncertain. The germline CDR1 and CDR2 sequences are SQVTM and ANQGSEA. Trimming stripped 4 bases from V and 6 bases from J, with 10 bases between. The CDR3 is made up of 11 amino acids. The CDR3 protein is CSVGPAGEQYF. Written as DNA, the CDR3 is TGCAGCGTTGGGCCAGCTGGCGAGCAGTACTTC.

In this sample, this clone turned up once. This chain connects TRBV7-9 to TRBJ1-1; D gene unclear. There are 14 residues in the CDR3. Deletions cut 3 bases from V and 4 bases from J, with 12 bases between. In germline, CDR1 is SEHNR, CDR2 FQNEAQ (reference sequence). For the CDR3, the DNA is TGTGCCAGCAGCTTTCCGATAAGAGGCACTGAAGCTTTCTTT. As protein: CASSFPIRGTEAFF.

With respect to this clone: A read error is likely here: a far larger clone is one base away. Other DNA sequences in the sample encode the same CDR3. This chain joins TRBV5-1 and TRBJ1-1; unclear D gene. Germline V gene data show CDR1 as SGHRS and CDR2 as YFSETQ. With 5 bases removed from V and 8 bases from J, the gap between germline ends came to 10 bases. This CDR3 contains 11 residues. The CDR3 protein is CASRDYSEAFF. The CDR3 DNA reads as TGCGCCAGCAGGGATTATTCCGAAGCTTTCTTT. The full variable domain, rest sourced from reference TRBV5-1 and TRBJ1-1, is KAGVTQTPRYLIKTRGQQVTLSCSPISGHRSVSWYQQTPGQGLQFLFEYFSETQRNKGNFPGRFSGRQFSNSRSEMNVSTLELGDSALYLCASRDYSEAFFGQGTRLTVV.

CDR3 in amino acids: CASSVECSLYQPQHF. In DNA, the CDR3 is TGTGCCAGCAGCGTAGAGTGCAGCCTATATCAGCCCCAGCATTTT. This sequence joins TRBV9 and TRBJ1-5; D gene uncertain. Germline V gene sequence: CDR1 SGDLS, CDR2 YYNGEE. V gave up 0 bases and J gave up 5 bases, with 12 bases separating them. This CDR3 has 15 amino acids. The entire variable domain, with the rest obtained from reference TRBV9 and TRBJ1-5, is as follows: DSGVTQTPKHLITATGQRVTLRCSPRSGDLSVYWYQQSLDQGLQFLIQYYNGEERAKGNILERFSAQQFPDLHSELNLSSLELGDSALYFCASSVECSLYQPQHFGDGTRLSIL.

This clone was detected only once. The junction does not match germline at one end; this may be a read error. The CDR3 is CAWRDIGNTTYF. DNA for the CDR3: TGTGCCTGGAGGGATATTGGAAACACCACATATTTT. The chain combines TRBV30 with TRBJ1-3; no clear D. Germline loops: CDR1 GTSNPN, CDR2 SVGIG (reference sequence). There are 12 residues in the CDR3.